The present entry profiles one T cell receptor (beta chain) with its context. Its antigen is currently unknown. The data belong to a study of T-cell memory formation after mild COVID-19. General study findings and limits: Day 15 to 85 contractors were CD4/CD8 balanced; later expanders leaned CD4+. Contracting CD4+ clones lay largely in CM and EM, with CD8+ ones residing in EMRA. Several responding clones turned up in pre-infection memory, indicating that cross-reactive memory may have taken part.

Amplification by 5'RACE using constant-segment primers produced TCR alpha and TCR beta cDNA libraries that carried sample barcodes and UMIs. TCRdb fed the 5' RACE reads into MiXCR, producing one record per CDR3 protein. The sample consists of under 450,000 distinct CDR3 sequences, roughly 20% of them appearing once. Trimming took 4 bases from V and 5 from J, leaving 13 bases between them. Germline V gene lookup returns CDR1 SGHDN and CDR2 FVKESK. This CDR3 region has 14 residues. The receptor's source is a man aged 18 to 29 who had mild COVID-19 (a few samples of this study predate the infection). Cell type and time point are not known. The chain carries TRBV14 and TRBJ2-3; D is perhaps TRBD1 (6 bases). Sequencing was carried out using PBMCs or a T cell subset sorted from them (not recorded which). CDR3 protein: CASSPAGVIDTQYF. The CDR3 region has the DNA TGTGCCAGCAGCCCGGCAGGGGTAATAGATACGCAGTATTTT.